The source of this T cell receptor (beta chain) is a study of tumor and adjacent non-tumor tissue in lung cancer. This CDR3 is built from 14 residues. Germline loops: CDR1 MNHEY, CDR2 SVGEGT. General study findings and limits: Significantly higher TCR diversity was found in tumor than normal lung.

A word on this clonotype: Its matching antigen is unknown.

The library came from three nested PCR rounds adapted from ARM-PCR protocols. TCRdb processed the multiplex PCR reads anew with MiXCR; each CDR3 protein has one entry. The sample lists about 79,000 distinct CDR3 sequences, 55% to 75% occurring once. RNA was extracted from bulk tissue without any cell sorting. The rearrangement uses TRBV6-2 or TRBV6-3 and TRBJ2-5; tentatively, D is TRBD1 or TRBD2 (5 bases each). The receptor was derived from a woman aged 40-49 years with non-small cell lung cancer. Source material: lung tumor tissue. DNA of the CDR3: TGTGGCAGTGCGAGGGGAACCGACCCGGAGACCCAGTACTTC. This gives the protein CGSARGTDPETQYF.